This is a list of T cell receptor beta chains from one sample in a study of T cell changes during pregnancy in multiple sclerosis. Measured with immunoSEQ multiplex PCR; TCRdb has only the in-frame clones, and not every one. Altogether roughly 60,000 clones are present, roughly 92% being singletons, with the ten largest covering approximately 1.5%. The sequencing used peripheral blood, collected in the second trimester of pregnancy. These receptors all stem from a female donor with multiple sclerosis, enrolled in a pregnancy study. Each CDR3 is given with its conserved first and last residue. The D gene is left open where the match is weak. Clone size, where shown, is once, few, many, or a class for clones that have expanded.

d_call,clone_size,v_call,j_call,cdr3_length,cdr3_nt,cdr3_aa
NA,NA,TRBV27,TRBJ2-3,13,TGTGCCAGCACGATTCGGGGCACAGATACGCAGTATTTT,CASTIRGTDTQYF
NA,NA,TRBV27,TRBJ1-1,15,TGTGCCAGCAGTTTATCAAGGTCGAGGGACACTGAAGCTTTCTTT,CASSLSRSRDTEAFF
NA,NA,TRBV27,TRBJ2-6,18,TGTGCCAGCAGTCCGCGGACAGATCAGTACTCTGGGGCCAACGTCCTGACTTTC,CASSPRTDQYSGANVLTF
TRBD1,NA,TRBV28,TRBJ1-2,15,TGTGCCAGCAGTTCCGATCCGGGACAGGATGATGGCTACACCTTC,CASSSDPGQDDGYTF
NA,once,TRBV4-2,TRBJ1-4,13,TGTGCCAGCAGCCCACGAGGGGGAGAAAAACTGTTTTTT,CASSPRGGEKLFF
TRBD1,NA,TRBV28,TRBJ1-5,15,TGTGCCAGCACTCCTTCGACAGGGGCGGTTCAGCCCCAGCATTTT,CASTPSTGAVQPQHF
TRBD2,NA,TRBV11-1,TRBJ2-7,16,TGTGCCAGCAGATTTAATAAGCGGGAGGGGGGGAACGAGCAGTACTTC,CASRFNKREGGNEQYF
NA,NA,TRBV27,TRBJ2-7,14,TGTGCCAGCAGTGTGGGCCTCCCTTTGGGCGAGCAGTACTTC,CASSVGLPLGEQYF
TRBD1,NA,TRBV29-1,TRBJ1-5,13,TGCAGCGTTTCTGGACAGGGGGATCAGCCCCAGCATTTT,CSVSGQGDQPQHF
NA,NA,TRBV18,TRBJ2-7,14,TGTGCCAGCTCACCTAGCGGAGGGTCCTACGAGCAGTACTTC,CASSPSGGSYEQYF
TRBD1,NA,TRBV19,TRBJ2-7,14,TGTGCCAGTAGTATAGGACAGGGCTCCTACGAGCAGTACTTC,CASSIGQGSYEQYF
NA,NA,TRBV9,TRBJ2-7,16,TGTGCCAGCAGCGAGAGGGGGGACTACCTCACCTACGAGCAGTACTTC,CASSERGDYLTYEQYF
NA,NA,TRBV7-2,TRBJ2-7,16,TGTGCCAGCAGCTTAGTGGGGGGTGCTCCCGGGTACGAGCAGTACTTC,CASSLVGGAPGYEQYF
NA,NA,TRBV4-2,TRBJ2-7,14,TGTGCCAGCAGCCAAGTGGGACAACCCTACGAGCAGTACTTC,CASSQVGQPYEQYF
NA,NA,TRBV7-2,TRBJ2-1,14,TGTGCCAGCAGCCGAGGGACTGGATACAATGAGCAGTTCTTC,CASSRGTGYNEQFF
NA,NA,TRBV29-1,TRBJ1-2,12,TGCAGCGTTACACCAGGACTTTATGGCTACACCTTC,CSVTPGLYGYTF
TRBD1,NA,TRBV7-4,TRBJ1-2,13,TGTGCCAGCAGCTTAACGACAGGGGCAGGCTACACCTTC,CASSLTTGAGYTF
NA,NA,TRBV13,TRBJ2-5,14,TGTGCCAGCAGCTTAGTGGGAGCTTCCGAGACCCAGTACTTC,CASSLVGASETQYF
NA,NA,TRBV4-1,TRBJ2-2,16,TGCGCCAGCAGCCAAGAACCTAGCGAGAACACCGGGGAGCTGTTTTTT,CASSQEPSENTGELFF
TRBD1,NA,TRBV2,TRBJ2-7,13,TGTGCCAGCAGGCGGACAGGGGCCTACGAGCAGTACTTC,CASRRTGAYEQYF
TRBD1,NA,TRBV5-1,TRBJ2-1,17,TGCGCCAGCAGCTTGGAGACAGGGGGCCGTTCCTACAATGAGCAGTTCTTC,CASSLETGGRSYNEQFF
TRBD2,once,TRBV19,TRBJ2-2,18,TGTGCCAGTAGTATACCGGGACTAGCGGGAGGTAACACCGGGGAGCTGTTTTTT,CASSIPGLAGGNTGELFF
NA,NA,TRBV5-1,TRBJ1-1,14,TGCGCCAGCAGCTTGGAGGGGCGCGGCACTGAAGCTTTCTTT,CASSLEGRGTEAFF
TRBD1,NA,TRBV10-3,TRBJ2-1,11,TGTGCCCTAAGGACAGGGGGTGAGCAGTTCTTC,CALRTGGEQFF
TRBD2,NA,TRBV19,TRBJ2-4,14,TGTGCCAGTAGGGGGAGGGAAGCCAAAAACATTCAGTACTTC,CASRGREAKNIQYF
TRBD2,NA,TRBV10-3,TRBJ2-2,17,TGTGCCATCAGTGTCGTAGGCGGGGGGGGAGGCACCGGGGAGCTGTTTTTT,CAISVVGGGGGTGELFF
TRBD1,NA,TRBV6-5,TRBJ1-1,14,TGTGCCAGCAGTTATTCGACAGGGTCTTCTGAAGCTTTCTTT,CASSYSTGSSEAFF